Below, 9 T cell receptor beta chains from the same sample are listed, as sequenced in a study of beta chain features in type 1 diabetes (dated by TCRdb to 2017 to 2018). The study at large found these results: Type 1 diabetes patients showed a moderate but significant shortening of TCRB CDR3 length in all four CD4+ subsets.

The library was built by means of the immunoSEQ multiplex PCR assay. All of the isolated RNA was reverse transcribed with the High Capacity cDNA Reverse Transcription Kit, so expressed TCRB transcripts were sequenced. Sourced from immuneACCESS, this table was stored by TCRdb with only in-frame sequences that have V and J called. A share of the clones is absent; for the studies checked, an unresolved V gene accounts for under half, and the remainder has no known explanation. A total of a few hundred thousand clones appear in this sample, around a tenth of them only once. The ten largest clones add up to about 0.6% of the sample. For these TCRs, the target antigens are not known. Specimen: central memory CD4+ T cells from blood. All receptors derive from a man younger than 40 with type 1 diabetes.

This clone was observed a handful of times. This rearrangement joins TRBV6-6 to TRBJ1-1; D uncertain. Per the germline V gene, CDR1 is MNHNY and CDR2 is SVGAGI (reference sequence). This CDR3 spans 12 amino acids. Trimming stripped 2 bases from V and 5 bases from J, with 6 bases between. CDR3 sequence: CASSYRRTEAFF. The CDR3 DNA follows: TGTGCCAGCAGTTACCGGCGGACTGAAGCTTTCTTT.

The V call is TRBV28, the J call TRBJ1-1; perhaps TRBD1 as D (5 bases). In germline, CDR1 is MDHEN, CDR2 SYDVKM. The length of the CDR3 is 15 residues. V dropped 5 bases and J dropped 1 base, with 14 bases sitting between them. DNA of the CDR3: TGTGCCAGCAGTACCTCGGGGCAGAGGAACACTGAAGCTTTCTTT. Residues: CASSTSGQRNTEAFF.

The CDR3 region is CASSLPVGNTEAFF. For the CDR3, the DNA is TGTGCCAGCAGCTTACCGGTGGGTAACACTGAAGCTTTCTTT. V is TRBV7-9 and J is TRBJ1-1; D remains unclear. CDR1 and CDR2 from the germline V gene are SEHNR and FQNEAQ (reference sequence). The length of the CDR3 is 14 residues. V dropped 2 bases and J dropped 2 bases, with 9 bases sitting between them.

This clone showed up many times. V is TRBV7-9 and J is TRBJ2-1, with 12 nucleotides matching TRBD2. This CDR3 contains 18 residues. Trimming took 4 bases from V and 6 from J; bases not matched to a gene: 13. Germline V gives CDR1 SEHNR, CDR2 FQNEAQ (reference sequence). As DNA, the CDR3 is TGTGCCAGCAGCTCTCGACTAGCGGGAGACCTGCTGGGCAATGAGCAGTTCTTC. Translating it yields CASSSRLAGDLLGNEQFF.

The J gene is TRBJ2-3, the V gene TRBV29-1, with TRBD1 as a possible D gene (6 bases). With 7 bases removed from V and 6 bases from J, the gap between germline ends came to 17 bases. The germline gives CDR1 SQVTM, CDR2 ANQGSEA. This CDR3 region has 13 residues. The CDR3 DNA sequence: TGCAGCGAAGGGGGAACTCAGAGGGATACGCAGTATTTT. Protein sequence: CSEGGTQRDTQYF.

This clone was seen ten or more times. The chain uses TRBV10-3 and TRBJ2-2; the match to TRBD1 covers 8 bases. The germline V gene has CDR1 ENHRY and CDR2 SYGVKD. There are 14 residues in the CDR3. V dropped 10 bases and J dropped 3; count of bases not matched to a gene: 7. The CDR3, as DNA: TGTGCCACCGGACAGGGCCCTGACACCGGGGAGCTGTTTTTT. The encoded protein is CATGQGPDTGELFF.

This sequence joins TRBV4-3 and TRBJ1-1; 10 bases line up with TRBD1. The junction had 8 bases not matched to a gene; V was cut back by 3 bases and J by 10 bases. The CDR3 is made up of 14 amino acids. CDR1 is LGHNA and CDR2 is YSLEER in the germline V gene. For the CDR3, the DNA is TGCGCCAGCAGCCACAGACAGGGGGCCGGTGGAGCTTTCTTT. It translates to CASSHRQGAGGAFF.

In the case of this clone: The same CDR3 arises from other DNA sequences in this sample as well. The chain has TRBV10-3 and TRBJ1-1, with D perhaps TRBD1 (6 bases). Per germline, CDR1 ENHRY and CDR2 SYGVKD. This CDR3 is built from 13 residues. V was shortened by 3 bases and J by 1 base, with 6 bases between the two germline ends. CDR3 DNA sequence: TGTGCCATCAGTGAACAGGGGAACACTGAAGCTTTCTTT. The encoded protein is CAISEQGNTEAFF.

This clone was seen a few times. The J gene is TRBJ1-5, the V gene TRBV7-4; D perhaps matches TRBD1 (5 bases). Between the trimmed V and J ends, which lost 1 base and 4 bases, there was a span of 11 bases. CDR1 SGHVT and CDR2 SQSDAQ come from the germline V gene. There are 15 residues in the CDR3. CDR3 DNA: TGTGCCAGCAGCTTAGTGCAGGGCGGGAATCAGCCCCAGCATTTT. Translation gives CASSLVQGGNQPQHF. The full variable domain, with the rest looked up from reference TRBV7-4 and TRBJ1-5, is GAGVSQSPRYKVAKRGRDVALRCDSISGHVTLYWYRQTLGQGSEVLTYSQSDAQRDKSGRPSGRFSAERPERSVSTLKIQRTEQGDSAVYLCASSLVQGGNQPQHFGDGTRLSIL.